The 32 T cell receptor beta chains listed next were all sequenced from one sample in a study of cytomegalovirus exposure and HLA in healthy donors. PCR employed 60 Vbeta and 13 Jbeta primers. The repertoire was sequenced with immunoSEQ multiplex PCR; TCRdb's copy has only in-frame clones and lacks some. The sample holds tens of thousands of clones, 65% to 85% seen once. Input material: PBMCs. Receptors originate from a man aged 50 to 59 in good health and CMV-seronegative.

The CDR3 loop reads CASRASGRQETQYF. CDR3 sequence (DNA): TGCGCCAGCAGGGCTAGCGGGAGACAAGAGACCCAGTACTTC. V is TRBV5-1 and J is TRBJ2-5, with 10 positions matching TRBD2. Germline lookup yields CDR1 SGHRS and CDR2 YFSETQ. This CDR3 is 14 amino acids long. V was pared by 5 bases and J by 2 bases, with 3 bases of the junction left unmatched.

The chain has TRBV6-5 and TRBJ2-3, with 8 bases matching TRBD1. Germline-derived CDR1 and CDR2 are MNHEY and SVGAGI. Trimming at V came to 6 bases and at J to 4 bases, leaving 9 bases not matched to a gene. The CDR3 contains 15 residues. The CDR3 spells CASRFSTGASDTQYF. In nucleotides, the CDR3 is TGTGCCAGCAGATTCTCGACAGGGGCCTCAGATACGCAGTATTTT.

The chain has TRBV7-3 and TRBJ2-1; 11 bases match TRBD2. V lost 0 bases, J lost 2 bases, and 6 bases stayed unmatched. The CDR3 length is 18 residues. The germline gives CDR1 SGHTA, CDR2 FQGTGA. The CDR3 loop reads CASSLTALSGRAYNEQFF. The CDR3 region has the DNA TGTGCCAGCAGCTTAACTGCCCTTAGCGGGAGGGCCTACAATGAGCAGTTCTTC.

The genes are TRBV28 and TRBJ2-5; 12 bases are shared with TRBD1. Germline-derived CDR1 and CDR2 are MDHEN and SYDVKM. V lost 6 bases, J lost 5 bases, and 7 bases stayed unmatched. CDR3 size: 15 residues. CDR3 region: CASRPGTGGEETQYF. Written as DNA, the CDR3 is TGTGCCAGCAGACCCGGGACAGGGGGCGAGGAGACCCAGTACTTC.

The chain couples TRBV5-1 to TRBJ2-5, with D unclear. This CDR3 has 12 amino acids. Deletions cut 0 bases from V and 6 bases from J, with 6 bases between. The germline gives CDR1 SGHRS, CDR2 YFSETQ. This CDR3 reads CASSLESKTQYF. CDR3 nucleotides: TGCGCCAGCAGCTTGGAATCAAAGACCCAGTACTTC.

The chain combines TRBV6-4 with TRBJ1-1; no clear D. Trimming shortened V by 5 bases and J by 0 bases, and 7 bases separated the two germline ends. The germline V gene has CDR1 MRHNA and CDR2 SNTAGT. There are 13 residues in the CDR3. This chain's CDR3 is CASSPSMNTEAFF. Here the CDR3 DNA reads TGTGCCAGCAGTCCTTCTATGAACACTGAAGCTTTCTTT.

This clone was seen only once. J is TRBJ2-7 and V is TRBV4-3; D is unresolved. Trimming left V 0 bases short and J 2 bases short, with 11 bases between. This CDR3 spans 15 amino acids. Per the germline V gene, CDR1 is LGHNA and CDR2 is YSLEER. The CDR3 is CASSQDIGTPYEQYF. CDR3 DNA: TGCGCCAGCAGCCAAGATATTGGCACCCCCTACGAGCAGTACTTC.

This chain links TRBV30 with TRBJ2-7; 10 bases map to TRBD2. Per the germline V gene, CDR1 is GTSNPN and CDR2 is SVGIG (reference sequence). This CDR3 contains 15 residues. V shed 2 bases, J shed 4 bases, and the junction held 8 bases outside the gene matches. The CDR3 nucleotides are TGTGCCTGGAGTAGGGTAGCGGGAGGTTTGTACGAGCAGTACTTC. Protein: CAWSRVAGGLYEQYF.

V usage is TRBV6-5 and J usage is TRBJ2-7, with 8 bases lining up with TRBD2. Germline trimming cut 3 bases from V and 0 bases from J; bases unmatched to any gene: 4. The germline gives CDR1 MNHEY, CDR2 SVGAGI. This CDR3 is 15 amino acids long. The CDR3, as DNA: TGTGCCAGCAGTTATTCGACTAGCGCCTCCTACGAGCAGTACTTC. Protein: CASSYSTSASYEQYF.

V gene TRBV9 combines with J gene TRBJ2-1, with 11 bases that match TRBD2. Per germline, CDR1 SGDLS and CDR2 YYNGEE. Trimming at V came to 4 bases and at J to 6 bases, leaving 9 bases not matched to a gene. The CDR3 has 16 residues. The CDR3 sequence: CASSILSGRAFNEQFF. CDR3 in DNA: TGTGCCAGCAGCATCCTTAGCGGGAGGGCCTTCAATGAGCAGTTCTTC.

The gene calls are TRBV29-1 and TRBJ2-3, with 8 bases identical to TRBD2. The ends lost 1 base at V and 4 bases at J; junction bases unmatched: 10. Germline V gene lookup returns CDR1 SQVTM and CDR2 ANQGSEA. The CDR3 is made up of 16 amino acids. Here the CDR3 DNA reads TGCAGCGTTGAAGGGAGTTATAGCGGGACCGCAGATACGCAGTATTTT. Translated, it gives CSVEGSYSGTADTQYF.

The CDR3 region has the DNA TGTGCCAGCAGCCAAGATGGACAGGCCACAGATACGCAGTATTTT. It is translated as CASSQDGQATDTQYF. The V call is TRBV14, the J call TRBJ2-3; TRBD1 aligns across 7 bases. The CDR3 extends over 15 amino acids. Germline values: CDR1 SGHDN, CDR2 FVKESK. J gave up 2 bases and V 0 bases, and 2 bases lay outside the gene matches. Together with reference TRBV14 and TRBJ2-3, the CDR3 gives the full variable domain: EAGVTQFPSHSVIEKGQTVTLRCDPISGHDNLYWYRRVMGKEIKFLLHFVKESKQDESGMPNNRFLAERTGGTYSTLKVQPAELEDSGVYFCASSQDGQATDTQYFGPGTRLTVL.

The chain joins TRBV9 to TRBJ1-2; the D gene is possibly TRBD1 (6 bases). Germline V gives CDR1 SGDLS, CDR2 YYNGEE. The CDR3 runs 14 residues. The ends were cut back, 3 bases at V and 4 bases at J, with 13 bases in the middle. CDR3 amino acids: CASSGPADSYGYTF. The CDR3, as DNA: TGTGCCAGCAGCGGCCCCGCGGACAGCTATGGCTACACCTTC. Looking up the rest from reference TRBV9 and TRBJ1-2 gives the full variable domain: DSGVTQTPKHLITATGQRVTLRCSPRSGDLSVYWYQQSLDQGLQFLIQYYNGEERAKGNILERFSAQQFPDLHSELNLSSLELGDSALYFCASSGPADSYGYTFGSGTRLTVV.

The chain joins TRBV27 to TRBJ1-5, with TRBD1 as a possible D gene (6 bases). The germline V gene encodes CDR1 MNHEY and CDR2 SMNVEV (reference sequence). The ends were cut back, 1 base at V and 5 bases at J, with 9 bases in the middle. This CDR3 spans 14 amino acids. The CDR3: CASSLWGGDQPQHF. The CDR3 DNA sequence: TGTGCCAGCAGTTTATGGGGGGGCGATCAGCCCCAGCATTTT.

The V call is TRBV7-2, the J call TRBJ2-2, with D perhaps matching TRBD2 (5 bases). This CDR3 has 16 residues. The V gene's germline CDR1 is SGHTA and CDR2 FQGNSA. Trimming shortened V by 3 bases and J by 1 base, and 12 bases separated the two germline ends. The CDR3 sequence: CASSLTRRENTGELFF. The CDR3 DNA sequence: TGTGCCAGCAGCTTGACCCGACGGGAGAACACCGGGGAGCTGTTTTTT. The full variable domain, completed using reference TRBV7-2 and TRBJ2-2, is GAGVSQSPSNKVTEKGKDVELRCDPISGHTALYWYRQSLGQGLEFLIYFQGNSAPDKSGLPSDRFSAERTGGSVSTLTIQRTQQEDSAVYLCASSLTRRENTGELFFGEGSRLTVL.

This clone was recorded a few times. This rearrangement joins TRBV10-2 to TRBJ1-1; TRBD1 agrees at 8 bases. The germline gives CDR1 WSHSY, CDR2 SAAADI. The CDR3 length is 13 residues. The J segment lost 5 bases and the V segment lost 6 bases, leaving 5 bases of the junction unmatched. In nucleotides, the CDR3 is TGCGCCAGCAGGGACAGGGAGTGGACTGAAGCTTTCTTT. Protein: CASRDREWTEAFF.

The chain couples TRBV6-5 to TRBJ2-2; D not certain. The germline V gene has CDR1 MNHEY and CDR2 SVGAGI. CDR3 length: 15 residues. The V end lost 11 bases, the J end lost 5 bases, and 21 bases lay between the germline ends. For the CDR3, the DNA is TGTGCCTGTCGACCACAGCTCTATCCTACCGGGGAGCTGTTTTTT. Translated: CACRPQLYPTGELFF.

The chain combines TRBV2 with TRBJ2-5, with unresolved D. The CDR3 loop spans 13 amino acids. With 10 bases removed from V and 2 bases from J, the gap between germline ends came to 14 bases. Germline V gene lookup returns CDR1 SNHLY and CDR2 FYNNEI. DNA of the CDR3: TGTGCCACCGCCCCCGGTCGTCAAGAGACCCAGTACTTC. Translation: CATAPGRQETQYF.

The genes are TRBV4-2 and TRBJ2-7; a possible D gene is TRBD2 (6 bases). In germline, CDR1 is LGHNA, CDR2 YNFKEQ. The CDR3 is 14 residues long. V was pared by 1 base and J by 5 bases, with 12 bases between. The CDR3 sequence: CASSQGLDFNEQYF. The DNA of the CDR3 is TGTGCCAGCAGCCAAGGACTAGACTTCAACGAGCAGTACTTC.

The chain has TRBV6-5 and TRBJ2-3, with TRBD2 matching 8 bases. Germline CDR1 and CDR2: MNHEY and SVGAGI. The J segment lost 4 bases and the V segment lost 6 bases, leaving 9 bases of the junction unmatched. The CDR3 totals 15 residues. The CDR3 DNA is TGTGCCAGCAGCGATCCCCGGGGGGGAGCAGATACGCAGTATTTT. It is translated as CASSDPRGGADTQYF.

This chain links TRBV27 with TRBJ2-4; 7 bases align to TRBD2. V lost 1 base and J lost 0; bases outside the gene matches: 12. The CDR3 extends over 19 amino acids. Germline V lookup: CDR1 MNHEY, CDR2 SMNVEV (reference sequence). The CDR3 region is CASSLLYGGGVSAKNIQYF. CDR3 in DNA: TGTGCCAGCAGTTTATTATATGGTGGGGGGGTATCAGCCAAAAACATTCAGTACTTC.

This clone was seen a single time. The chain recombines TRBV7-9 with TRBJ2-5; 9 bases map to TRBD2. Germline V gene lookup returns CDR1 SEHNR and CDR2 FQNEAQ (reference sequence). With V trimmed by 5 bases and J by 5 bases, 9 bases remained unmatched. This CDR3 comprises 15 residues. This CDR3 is CASSEAAGGGETQYF. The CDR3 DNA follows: TGTGCCAGCAGCGAGGCAGCGGGAGGAGGGGAGACCCAGTACTTC.

The CDR3 is CASRIRVKAFF. DNA for the CDR3: TGTGCCAGTAGGATCAGGGTAAAAGCTTTCTTT. The V call is TRBV19, the J call TRBJ1-1; D is perhaps TRBD1 (5 bases). Trimming left V 6 bases short and J 9 bases short, with 11 bases between. The CDR3 consists of 11 residues. The germline V gene encodes CDR1 LNHDA and CDR2 SQIVND (reference sequence).

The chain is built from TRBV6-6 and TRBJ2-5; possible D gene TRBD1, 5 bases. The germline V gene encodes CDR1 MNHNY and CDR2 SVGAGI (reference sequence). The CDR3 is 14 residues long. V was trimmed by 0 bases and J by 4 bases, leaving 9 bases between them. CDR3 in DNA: TGTGCCAGCAGTTACTCGTCCCAGGGAGAGACCCAGTACTTC. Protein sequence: CASSYSSQGETQYF.

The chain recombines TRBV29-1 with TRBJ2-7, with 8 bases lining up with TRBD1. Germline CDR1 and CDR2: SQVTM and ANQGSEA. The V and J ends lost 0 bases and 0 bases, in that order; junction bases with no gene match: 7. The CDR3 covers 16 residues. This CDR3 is CSVEELRQGSSYEQYF. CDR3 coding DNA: TGCAGCGTTGAAGAGCTTAGACAGGGGAGCTCCTACGAGCAGTACTTC.

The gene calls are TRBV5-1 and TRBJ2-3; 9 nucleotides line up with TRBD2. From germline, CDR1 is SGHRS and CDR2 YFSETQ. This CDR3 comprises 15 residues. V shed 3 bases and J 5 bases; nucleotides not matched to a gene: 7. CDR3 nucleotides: TGCGCCAGCAGCTCTGCCGGGACTAGCCTAGATACGCAGTATTTT. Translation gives CASSSAGTSLDTQYF.

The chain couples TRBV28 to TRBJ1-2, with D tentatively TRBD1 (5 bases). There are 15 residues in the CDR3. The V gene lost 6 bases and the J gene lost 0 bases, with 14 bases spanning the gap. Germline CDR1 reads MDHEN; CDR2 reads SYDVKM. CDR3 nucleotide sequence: TGTGCCAGCAGCGGGGCCGGAGGGTCTAACTATGGCTACACCTTC. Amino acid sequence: CASSGAGGSNYGYTF.

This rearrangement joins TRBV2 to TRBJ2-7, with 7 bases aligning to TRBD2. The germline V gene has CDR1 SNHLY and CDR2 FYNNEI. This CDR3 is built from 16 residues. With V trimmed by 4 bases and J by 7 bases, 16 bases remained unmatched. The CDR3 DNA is TGTGCCAGCAGTGGGGCCGTTGGTAGGAGGGGAGGGGAGCAGTACTTC. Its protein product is CASSGAVGRRGGEQYF.

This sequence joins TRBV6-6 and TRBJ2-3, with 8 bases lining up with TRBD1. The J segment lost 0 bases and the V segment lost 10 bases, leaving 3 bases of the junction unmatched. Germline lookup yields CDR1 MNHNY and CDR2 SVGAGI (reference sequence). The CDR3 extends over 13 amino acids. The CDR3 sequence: CANRDRSTDTQYF. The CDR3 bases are TGTGCCAACCGGGACAGGAGCACAGATACGCAGTATTTT.

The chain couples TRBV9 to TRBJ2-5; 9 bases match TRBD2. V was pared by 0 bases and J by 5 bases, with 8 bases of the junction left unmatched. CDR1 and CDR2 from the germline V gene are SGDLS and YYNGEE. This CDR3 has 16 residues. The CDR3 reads CASSVGLAGIGETQYF. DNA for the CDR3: TGTGCCAGCAGCGTAGGCCTAGCGGGAATTGGGGAGACCCAGTACTTC.

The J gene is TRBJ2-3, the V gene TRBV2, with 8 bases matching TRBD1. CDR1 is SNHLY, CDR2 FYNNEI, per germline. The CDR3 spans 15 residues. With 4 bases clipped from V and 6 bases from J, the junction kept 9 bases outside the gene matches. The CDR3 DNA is TGTGCCAGCAGTGCCGCCGGACAGGGCGGGGATACGCAGTATTTT. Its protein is CASSAAGQGGDTQYF. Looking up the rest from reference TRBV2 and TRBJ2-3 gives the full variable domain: EPEVTQTPSHQVTQMGQEVILRCVPISNHLYFYWYRQILGQKVEFLVSFYNNEISEKSEIFDDQFSVERPDGSNFTLKIRSTKLEDSAMYFCASSAAGQGGDTQYFGPGTRLTVL.

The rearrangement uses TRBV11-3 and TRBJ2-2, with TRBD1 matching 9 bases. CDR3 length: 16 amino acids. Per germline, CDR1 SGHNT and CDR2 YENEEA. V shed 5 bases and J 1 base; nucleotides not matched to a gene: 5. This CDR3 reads CASSPGDRVNTGELFF. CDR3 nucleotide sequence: TGTGCCAGCAGCCCCGGGGACAGGGTGAACACCGGGGAGCTGTTTTTT.